The T cell receptor beta chain under discussion was sequenced for a study of cytomegalovirus exposure and HLA in healthy donors. Looking at the study overall: When fewer than 500 donors were genotyped, roughly 78% of them were found to fall in the Caucasian-associated ancestry cluster. The study's findings and limits: Per published reports, the classifier diagnosed cytomegalovirus status with high specificity and sensitivity. When analyzed later, the rates of TCR association showed variation by HLA locus, with DRB1 the most and HLA-C the fewest. An analysis was carried out later, and it reportedly showed fewer N-insertions in an Asian-associated ancestry cluster than the approximately 680-donor mean.

About this clone: Its matching antigen is unknown.

J lost 5 bases, V lost 4 bases, and 11 bases had no gene match. This CDR3 is built from 15 residues. Germline lookup yields CDR1 SGHRS and CDR2 YFSETQ. PCR employed 60 Vbeta and 13 Jbeta primers. Sequenced by immunoSEQ multiplex PCR; TCRdb stores in-frame clones only, minus some. The table lists some 180,000 clones, roughly 87% of them singletons. This clonotype was sampled from a man aged 35-49 years in good health and CMV-seronegative. V is TRBV5-1 and J is TRBJ1-2; 7 positions agree with TRBD1. Source material: PBMCs. Here the CDR3 reads CASSPRQGEVYGYTF. Written as DNA, the CDR3 is TGCGCCAGCAGCCCCCGACAGGGAGAAGTGTATGGCTACACCTTC.